This T cell receptor beta chain was sequenced during a study of regulatory T cells in long-lasting Graves disease. Construction of the TCR beta libraries employed iRepertoire HTBI primers in conjunction with Arm-PCR of CDR3 regions. TCRdb processed the multiplex PCR reads anew with MiXCR; each CDR3 protein has one entry. Here the sample spans approximately 470,000 distinct CDR3 sequences, under 20% being singletons. Specified time point: newly diagnosed GD, antithyroid drugs for less than 3 months. The TCR library was made from RNA extracted from PBMCs. With 4 bases removed from V and 5 bases from J, the gap between germline ends came to 8 bases. This CDR3 is 12 amino acids long. These data also formed part of another study, on T cells in Graves' hyperthyroidism and ophthalmopathy. That study reports: Graves' hyperthyroidism showing no ophthalmopathy progression within 18 months was considered stable. The TCR CDR3 was amplified in a first-round RT-PCR using the HTBI primer set. Most thyroid clonotypes expanded above 0.001 appeared in blood too. The model made its ophthalmopathy prediction, and onset followed a median approximately six months later.

The genes are TRBV12-3 or TRBV12-4 and TRBJ2-5; no clear D. Sequenced material: peripheral blood mononuclear cells (PBMCs), taken at new diagnosis, from a patient treated with antithyroid drugs. This sequence originates from a man aged 40-50 years with Graves disease. CDR3 coding DNA: TGTGCCAGCAGTTCATATCGGGAGACCCAGTACTTC. Translation gives CASSSYRETQYF.